The rows below give T cell receptor beta chains drawn from one sample of a study of blood T cell repertoires in COVID-19. The repertoire was sequenced with immunoSEQ multiplex PCR; TCRdb's copy has only in-frame clones and lacks some. Among some 190,000 clones listed, more than 75% were seen once. Specimen: PBMCs or T cells enriched from blood (not recorded which). These receptors originate from a woman aged 50 to 60 with acute COVID-19. The CDR3 runs from the conserved cysteine through the conserved F or W. A D gene is named only where the DNA matches it firmly. A clone size is listed for some rows: how often the clone was seen (once, few, many), or a class if it is expanded.

D	size	J	V	DNA	CDR3
TRBD1	once	TRBJ2-1	TRBV4-2	TGTGCCAGCAGTCTCGAGAGGGGGCACTACAATGAGCAGTTCTTC	CASSLERGHYNEQFF
-	-	TRBJ2-4	TRBV4-3	TGCGCCAGCAGCCAAGACCTGGGGGCGACCAAAAACATTCAGTACTTC	CASSQDLGATKNIQYF
-	-	TRBJ1-2	TRBV28	TGTGCCAGCAGTTTCGCGGGGGGCAGGGAGTTGTATGGCTACACCTTC	CASSFAGGRELYGYTF
-	-	TRBJ2-1	TRBV1	TGCACCAGCAGCAGGGGGTCGGGACTAGCGTTAAATGAGCAGTTCTTC	CTSSRGSGLALNEQFF
-	-	TRBJ1-1	TRBV2	TGTGCCAGCAGGGCCCGTATGAACACTGAAGCTTTCTTT	CASRARMNTEAFF
-	-	TRBJ1-5	TRBV4-1	TGCGCCAGCAGCCAAAGCCCGACAGCCAGAAATCAGCCCCAGCATTTT	CASSQSPTARNQPQHF
TRBD1	-	TRBJ1-5	TRBV23-1	TGCGCCAGCGGGGACAGCCGCAATCAGCCCCAGCATTTT	CASGDSRNQPQHF
-	few	TRBJ2-1	TRBV18	TGTGCCAGCACCTCCGGGGATGAGCAGTTCTTC	CASTSGDEQFF
-	once	TRBJ1-1	TRBV10-3	TGTGCCATCAGAAGGGGCGCCTTGGGGACTGAAGCTTTCTTT	CAIRRGALGTEAFF
-	-	TRBJ2-4	TRBV27	TGTGCCAGCAGTGCGTTTGCGCCGGGAGCCAAAAACATTCAGTACTTC	CASSAFAPGAKNIQYF